A few counts support the clone carrying this TCR beta chain. These data are taken from a study of regulatory T cells in long-lasting Graves disease. V shed 3 bases and J 2 bases; nucleotides not matched to a gene: 10. CDR3 length equals 17 residues. Per germline, CDR1 LNHNV and CDR2 YYDKDF (reference sequence). Building the TCR beta libraries relied on iRepertoire HTBI primers, and CDR3 regions underwent Arm-PCR. In the authors' methods: Gene usage covered approximately 65 TRBV and about 15 TRBJ segments. TCRdb redid the calling of the multiplex PCR reads with MiXCR, one entry per CDR3 protein. Clone size and V and J calls follow TCRdb, not the original study. Among 400,000 to 550,000 distinct CDR3 sequences listed, about 15% were seen once. Time point described: newly diagnosed GD, antithyroid drugs for less than 3 months. PBMC RNA was the source of the TCR library. These same records also appear under a second study, on T cells in Graves' hyperthyroidism and ophthalmopathy.

The sequencing here drew on peripheral blood mononuclear cells (PBMCs), taken at new diagnosis, from a patient treated with antithyroid drugs. This receptor was obtained from a woman aged 25 to 45 with Graves disease. The chain couples TRBV15 to TRBJ2-3, with 8 bases fitting TRBD2. The CDR3 protein is CATSRVGLAGSTDTQYF. The CDR3 DNA reads TGTGCCACCAGCAGGGTGGGGCTAGCGGGCTCCACAGATACGCAGTATTTT. The whole variable domain, remainder taken from reference TRBV15 and TRBJ2-3, is DAMVIQNPRYQVTQFGKPVTLSCSQTLNHNVMYWYQQKSSQAPKLLFHYYDKDFNNEADTPDNFQSRRPNTSFCFLDIRSPGLGDTAMYLCATSRVGLAGSTDTQYFGPGTRLTVL.